What follows are 12 T cell receptor beta chains derived from one specimen sequenced in a study of T-cell reconstitution after alpha-beta-depleted transplantation in children. A library of TCRbeta sequences, prepared with unique molecular identifiers, was generated. From the PCR reads, TCRdb called clonotypes with MiXCR, one entry per CDR3 protein. The sample carries fewer than 550,000 distinct CDR3 sequences, about an eighth recorded once. The material was PBMCs, mostly from graft donor cells, obtained 180 days after TCRalphabeta/CD19-depleted stem cell transplant. The receptors were sampled from a female patient aged 2-9 years who had a stem cell transplant for aplastic anemia, so the T cells may come from the graft donor.

The genes are TRBV28 and TRBJ2-7, with TRBD2 matching over 7 bases. CDR1 is MDHEN, CDR2 SYDVKM, per germline. The ends lost 3 bases at V and 6 bases at J; junction bases unmatched: 8. This CDR3 has 14 residues. In DNA, the CDR3 is TGTGCCAGCAGTTTCCGGGACTACTTTCGCGAGCAGTACTTC. Protein product: CASSFRDYFREQYF.

This clonotype was observed a few times. The junction and the germline gene differ at one end; a read error may be behind it. The gene calls are TRBV28 and TRBJ2-4; 8 nucleotides agree with TRBD2. Germline V gene data show CDR1 as MDHEN and CDR2 as SYDVKM. The CDR3 has 15 amino acids. CDR3 residues: CVSNGRATAKNIQYF. Here the CDR3 DNA reads TGTGTCAGCAACGGGAGGGCGACAGCCAAAAACATTCAGTACTTC.

This chain uses TRBV29-1 with TRBJ2-7, with a tentative D call TRBD2 (5 bases). This CDR3 contains 16 residues. V lost 3 bases and J 2 bases, leaving 20 bases between the germline ends. Germline CDR1 is SQVTM and CDR2 is ANQGSEA. CDR3 region: CSVDGVGSPNAYEQYF. DNA for the CDR3: TGCAGCGTTGATGGAGTAGGGAGTCCGAATGCCTACGAGCAGTACTTC.

The chain couples TRBV6-5 to TRBJ2-1, with D perhaps given as TRBD1 or TRBD2 (5 bases each). CDR1 and CDR2 from the germline V gene are MNHEY and SVGAGI. The CDR3 consists of 15 residues. Deletions cut 0 bases from V and 8 bases from J, with 14 bases between. The CDR3 nucleotides are TGTGCCAGCAGTTACTCGGACATCGCGGGCGATGAGCAGTTCTTC. Encoded protein: CASSYSDIAGDEQFF.

In this sample, this clonotype turned up a few times. The chain couples TRBV28 to TRBJ1-6; D gene ambiguous. The CDR3 loop spans 14 amino acids. Trimming removed 6 bases at V and 12 bases at J, with 18 bases between. Germline V CDR1 and CDR2: MDHEN, SYDVKM. The CDR3 region has the DNA TGTGCCAGCAGCCCGGGAGGCCCGTTTCGACCCCTCCACTTT. Protein product: CASSPGGPFRPLHF.

The genes are TRBV5-1 and TRBJ1-2, with no clear D. V was shortened by 0 bases and J by 6 bases, with 12 bases between the two germline ends. CDR3 length: 14 amino acids. Germline V gene lookup returns CDR1 SGHRS and CDR2 YFSETQ. The CDR3 bases are TGCGCCAGCAGCTTGGCCCGAGGAACTCATGGCTACACCTTC. Its translation: CASSLARGTHGYTF.

This clonotype turned up a few times. The gene calls are TRBV28 and TRBJ1-5; D ambiguous. The germline V gene encodes CDR1 MDHEN and CDR2 SYDVKM. Trimming took 4 bases from V and 8 from J, leaving 18 bases between them. The CDR3 totals 15 residues. CDR3 in amino acids: CASSSVAGRKKPQHF. In DNA form, the CDR3 reads TGTGCCAGCAGTTCGGTAGCGGGGAGGAAGAAGCCCCAGCATTTT.

In its sample, this clonotype was seen a few times. The V and J genes are TRBV6-5 and TRBJ2-5, with 7 bases identical to TRBD1. This CDR3 region has 14 residues. The ends lost 7 bases at V and 0 bases at J; junction bases unmatched: 5. The germline CDR1 and CDR2 sequences are MNHEY and SVGAGI. The CDR3: CASNQQGYQETQYF. The CDR3 nucleotides read TGTGCCAGCAACCAACAGGGGTACCAAGAGACCCAGTACTTC.

This clonotype showed up many times. One junction end disagrees with the germline gene, perhaps due to a read error. This sequence joins TRBV20-1 and TRBJ1-1; 7 bases agree with TRBD1. The length of the CDR3 is 14 residues. CDR1 is DFQATT, CDR2 SNEGSKA, per germline (reference sequence). This chain's CDR3 is CSAHEGAGNAEAFF. Here the CDR3 DNA reads TGCAGTGCCCATGAGGGGGCGGGGAACGCTGAAGCTTTCTTT.

The chain couples TRBV7-9 to TRBJ1-1; possible D gene TRBD1, 5 bases. The germline V gene encodes CDR1 SEHNR and CDR2 FQNEAQ (reference sequence). The V end lost 1 base, the J end lost 2 bases, and 11 bases lay between the germline ends. The CDR3 is made up of 15 amino acids. The CDR3 nucleotides read TGTGCCAGCAGCTTAGGACAGCGCCCCAACACTGAAGCTTTCTTT. Its protein product is CASSLGQRPNTEAFF.

This chain uses TRBV29-1 with TRBJ2-1, with 7 positions matching TRBD1. Germline CDR1 reads SQVTM; CDR2 reads ANQGSEA. The CDR3 runs to 16 residues. The junction had 18 bases not matched to a gene; V was cut back by 4 bases and J by 9 bases. CDR3 sequence reads: CSVGTSGQRPFGEQFF. In DNA form, the CDR3 reads TGCAGCGTTGGGACTTCGGGACAGAGACCGTTCGGTGAGCAGTTCTTC.

This clonotype was observed at least ten times. The chain combines TRBV28 with TRBJ2-4, with 8 bases fitting TRBD1. The V gene end was trimmed by 5 bases and the J gene end by 0 bases; junction bases not matched to a gene: 0. The CDR3 covers 14 residues. Germline loops: CDR1 MDHEN, CDR2 SYDVKM. CDR3 residues: CASSDRGAKNIQYF. The CDR3 coding sequence is TGTGCCAGCAGTGACAGGGGAGCCAAAAACATTCAGTACTTC.